Below, 12 T cell receptor beta chains from the same sample are listed, as sequenced in a study of cytomegalovirus exposure and HLA in healthy donors. The study ran its PCR with 60 Vbeta and 13 Jbeta primers. Clones were sequenced by immunoSEQ multiplex PCR, and TCRdb holds only the in-frame ones, with some missing. In the table there are 170,000 or so clones, 77% of which are singletons. The sequenced sample was PBMCs. These receptors came from a woman in her thirties in good health and CMV-seropositive.

The V and J genes are TRBV7-9 and TRBJ1-1; the D is unclear. This CDR3 has 13 amino acids. V gave up 4 bases and J gave up 1 base, with 7 bases separating them. Germline CDR1 is SEHNR and CDR2 is FQNEAQ (reference sequence). In DNA, the CDR3 is TGTGCCAGCAGCTCCCTTAAGAACACTGAAGCTTTCTTT. Translating it yields CASSSLKNTEAFF.

This clone was seen a handful of times. The rearrangement links TRBV4-3 to TRBJ2-1, with D perhaps matching TRBD2 (5 bases). Trimming cost V 0 bases and J 7 bases, with 10 bases left between them. CDR1 and CDR2 from the germline V gene are LGHNA and YSLEER. The CDR3 runs 14 residues. The CDR3 DNA reads TGCGCCAGCAGCCAAGATGGAACTAGTAATGAGCAGTTCTTC. Its protein product is CASSQDGTSNEQFF.

The chain has TRBV12-2 and TRBJ1-2; the table gives TRBD1 as D, unverified against the DNA. TRBV12-2 is a listed pseudogene. This CDR3 contains 12 residues. In DNA, the CDR3 is TGTGCAAGTCTGATGTTACCAGGGCCTTTGACCTTC. This gives the protein CASLMLPGPLTF.

The rearrangement joins TRBV19 to TRBJ1-4; D gene ambiguous. The CDR3 spans 15 residues. The germline V and J ends were trimmed by 2 bases and 3 bases, with 10 bases remaining between them. From germline, CDR1 is LNHDA and CDR2 SQIVND (reference sequence). Here the CDR3 reads CASSISGPSNEKLFF. CDR3 bases: TGTGCCAGTAGTATAAGCGGGCCATCTAATGAAAAACTGTTTTTT.

This clone has more than one count but fewer than ten. J is TRBJ2-7 and V is TRBV6-6, with TRBD2 identical over 11 bases. The CDR3 is made up of 15 amino acids. Germline CDR1 reads MNHNY; CDR2 reads SVGAGI (reference sequence). V shed 0 bases, J shed 7 bases, and the junction held 5 bases outside the gene matches. The CDR3 DNA reads as TGTGCCAGCAGTTACTCGCGACTAGCGGGATTAGAGCAGTACTTC. This gives the protein CASSYSRLAGLEQYF.

This clone showed up just a few times. This sequence joins TRBV30 and TRBJ2-7, with 8 bases aligning to TRBD2. The CDR3 runs to 14 residues. Per the germline V gene, CDR1 is GTSNPN and CDR2 is SVGIG (reference sequence). J lost 2 bases, V lost 3 bases, and 6 bases had no gene match. Here the CDR3 reads CAWSGAGGPYEQYF. The CDR3 nucleotides read TGTGCCTGGAGCGGGGCGGGGGGACCCTACGAGCAGTACTTC.

In its sample, this clone was seen a few times. This chain joins TRBV18 and TRBJ2-1, with D possibly being TRBD2 (7 bases). The CDR3 covers 13 residues. Germline values: CDR1 KGHSH, CDR2 LQKENI. Trimming left V 5 bases short and J 8 bases short, with 13 bases between. DNA of the CDR3: TGTGCCAGCTCAGGGCAGGGGAGGGATGAGCAGTTCTTC. Its protein product is CASSGQGRDEQFF.

The chain uses TRBV14 and TRBJ2-3; TRBD2 matches at 10 bases. This CDR3 region has 17 residues. The V segment lost 0 bases and the J segment 4 bases; nucleotides outside the gene matches: 7. The germline V gene has CDR1 SGHDN and CDR2 FVKESK. This chain's CDR3 is CASSQDRTGTSADTQYF. The DNA of the CDR3 is TGTGCCAGCAGCCAAGATCGAACCGGGACTAGCGCAGATACGCAGTATTTT.

This clone occurred a few times. The chain is built from TRBV28 and TRBJ1-2; D gene ambiguous. Between the trimmed V and J ends, which lost 5 bases and 3 bases, there was a span of 16 bases. CDR3 length: 15 amino acids. The germline CDR1 and CDR2 sequences are MDHEN and SYDVKM. The CDR3 spells CASSPRSSEDYGYTF. CDR3 nucleotides: TGTGCCAGCAGTCCCCGCAGTAGTGAGGACTATGGCTACACCTTC.

The chain uses TRBV28 and TRBJ1-5; 11 bases are a match to TRBD1. CDR1 and CDR2 (germline): MDHEN, SYDVKM. V trimming: 1 base; J trimming: 5 bases; junction bases outside the gene matches: 7. The CDR3 is 17 residues long. The CDR3 loop reads CASSLFAGTGGDQPQHF. DNA of the CDR3: TGTGCCAGCAGTTTATTCGCAGGGACAGGGGGAGATCAGCCCCAGCATTTT. The variable domain in full, with the rest retrieved from reference TRBV28 and TRBJ1-5, is DVKVTQSSRYLVKRTGEKVFLECVQDMDHENMFWYRQDPGLGLRLIYFSYDVKMKEKGDIPEGYSVSREKKERFSLILESASTNQTSMYLCASSLFAGTGGDQPQHFGDGTRLSIL.

CDR3 in amino acids: CASSLEVWGQPQHF. The CDR3 coding sequence is TGTGCCAGCAGCTTAGAAGTATGGGGCCAGCCCCAGCATTTT. V is TRBV7-2 and J is TRBJ1-5; TRBD1 is a possible D gene (5 bases). Trimming removed 1 base from V and 7 bases from J, with 11 bases in between. CDR3 length: 14 residues. Germline values: CDR1 SGHTA, CDR2 FQGNSA.

This clone came up once. The V call is TRBV7-8, the J call TRBJ1-2; 8 bases align to TRBD1. The CDR3 totals 17 residues. J was trimmed by 2 bases and V by 5 bases; bases with no gene match: 13. Germline V gene data show CDR1 as SGHVS and CDR2 as FQNEAQ. The CDR3 sequence: CASSQSRDRISNYGYTF. CDR3 nucleotide sequence: TGTGCCAGCAGCCAATCCCGGGACAGGATCTCAAACTATGGCTACACCTTC.